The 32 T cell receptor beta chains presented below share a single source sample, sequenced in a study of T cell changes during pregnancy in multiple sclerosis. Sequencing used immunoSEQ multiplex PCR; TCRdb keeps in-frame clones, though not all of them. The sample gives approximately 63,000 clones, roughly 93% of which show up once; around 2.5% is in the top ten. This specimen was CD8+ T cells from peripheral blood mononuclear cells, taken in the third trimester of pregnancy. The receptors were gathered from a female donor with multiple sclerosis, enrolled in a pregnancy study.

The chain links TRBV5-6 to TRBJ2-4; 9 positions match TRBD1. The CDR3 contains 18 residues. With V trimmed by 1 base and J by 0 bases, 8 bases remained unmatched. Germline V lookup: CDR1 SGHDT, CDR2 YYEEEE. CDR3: CASSLLGQGLLAKNIQYF. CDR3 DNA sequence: TGTGCCAGCAGCTTGCTTGGACAGGGGCTACTAGCCAAAAACATTCAGTACTTC.

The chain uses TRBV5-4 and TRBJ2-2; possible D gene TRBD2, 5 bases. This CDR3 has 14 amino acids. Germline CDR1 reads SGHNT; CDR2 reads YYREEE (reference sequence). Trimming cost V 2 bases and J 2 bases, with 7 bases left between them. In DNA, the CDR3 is TGTGCCAGCAGCTTAGGACTCAACACCGGGGAGCTGTTTTTT. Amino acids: CASSLGLNTGELFF.

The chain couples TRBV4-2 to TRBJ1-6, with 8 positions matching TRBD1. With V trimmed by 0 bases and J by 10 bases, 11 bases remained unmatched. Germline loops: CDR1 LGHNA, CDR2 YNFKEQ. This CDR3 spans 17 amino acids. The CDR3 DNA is TGTGCCAGCAGCCAAGATGGTCAGGGGGCCCCTACCTCACCCCTCCACTTT. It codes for CASSQDGQGAPTSPLHF.

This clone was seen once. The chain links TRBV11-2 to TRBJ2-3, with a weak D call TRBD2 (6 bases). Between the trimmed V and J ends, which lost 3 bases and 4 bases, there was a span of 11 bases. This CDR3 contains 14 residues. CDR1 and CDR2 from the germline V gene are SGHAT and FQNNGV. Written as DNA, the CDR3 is TGTGCCAGCAGCTTTAGCGGCAGGGCAGATACGCAGTATTTT. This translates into CASSFSGRADTQYF.

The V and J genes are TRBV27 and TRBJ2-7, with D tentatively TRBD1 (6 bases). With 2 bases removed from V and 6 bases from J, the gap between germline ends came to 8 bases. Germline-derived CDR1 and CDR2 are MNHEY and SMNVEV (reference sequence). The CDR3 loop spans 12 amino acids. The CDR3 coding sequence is TGTGCCAGCAGTTTAAAAGGGGGCGAGCAGTACTTC. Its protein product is CASSLKGGEQYF.

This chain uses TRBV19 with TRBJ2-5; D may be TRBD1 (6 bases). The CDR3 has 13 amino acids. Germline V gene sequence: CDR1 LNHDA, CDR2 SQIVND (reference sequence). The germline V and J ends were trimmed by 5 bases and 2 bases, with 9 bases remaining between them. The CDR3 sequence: CASSPTGQETQYF. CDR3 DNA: TGTGCCAGTAGTCCGACAGGTCAAGAGACCCAGTACTTC.

CDR3 nucleotide sequence: TGCGCCAGCAGCCAAGAAAGGATGGGGGCTCCTGAAGCTTTCTTT. Encoded protein: CASSQERMGAPEAFF. The chain links TRBV4-3 to TRBJ1-1; TRBD1 might be the D (6 bases). CDR3 length equals 15 residues. Germline V gives CDR1 LGHNA, CDR2 YSLEER. Trimming cost V 0 bases and J 6 bases, with 14 bases left between them.

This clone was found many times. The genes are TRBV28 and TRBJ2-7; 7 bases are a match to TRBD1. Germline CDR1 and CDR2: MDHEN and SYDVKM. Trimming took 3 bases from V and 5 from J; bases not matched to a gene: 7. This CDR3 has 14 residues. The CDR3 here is CASSFDRTGNEQYF. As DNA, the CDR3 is TGTGCCAGCAGTTTCGATAGGACAGGCAACGAGCAGTACTTC.

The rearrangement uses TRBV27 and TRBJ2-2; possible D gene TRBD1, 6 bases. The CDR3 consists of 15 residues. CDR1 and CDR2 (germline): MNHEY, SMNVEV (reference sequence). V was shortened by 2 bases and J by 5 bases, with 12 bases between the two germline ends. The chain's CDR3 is CASSLGGPWTGELFF. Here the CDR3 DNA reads TGTGCCAGCAGTTTAGGGGGCCCGTGGACCGGGGAGCTGTTTTTT.

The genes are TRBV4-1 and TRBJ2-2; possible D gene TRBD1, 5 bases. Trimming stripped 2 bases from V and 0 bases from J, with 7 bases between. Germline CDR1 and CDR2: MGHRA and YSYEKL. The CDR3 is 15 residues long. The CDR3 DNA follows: TGCGCCAGCAGCCAACAGGGCTCGAACACCGGGGAGCTGTTTTTT. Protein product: CASSQQGSNTGELFF.

This CDR3 reads CASSQGTEDTQYF. In DNA form, the CDR3 reads TGCGCCAGCAGCCAAGGTACTGAGGATACGCAGTATTTT. The chain links TRBV4-3 to TRBJ2-3; D unresolved. Germline V gene data show CDR1 as LGHNA and CDR2 as YSLEER. The CDR3 covers 13 residues. V was trimmed by 1 base and J by 6 bases, leaving 8 bases between them.

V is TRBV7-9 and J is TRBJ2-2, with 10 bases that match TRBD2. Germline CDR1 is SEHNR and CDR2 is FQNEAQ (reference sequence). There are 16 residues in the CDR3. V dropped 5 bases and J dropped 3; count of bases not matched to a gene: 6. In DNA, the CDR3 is TGTGCCAGCAGCACGCTAGCGGGAGTTGACACCGGGGAGCTGTTTTTT. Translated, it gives CASSTLAGVDTGELFF.

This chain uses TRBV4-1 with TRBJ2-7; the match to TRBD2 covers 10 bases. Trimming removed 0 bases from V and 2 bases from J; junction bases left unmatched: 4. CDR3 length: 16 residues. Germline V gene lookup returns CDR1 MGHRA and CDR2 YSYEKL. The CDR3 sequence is CASSQERTSGTYEQYF. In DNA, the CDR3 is TGCGCCAGCAGCCAAGAACGGACTAGCGGAACCTACGAGCAGTACTTC.

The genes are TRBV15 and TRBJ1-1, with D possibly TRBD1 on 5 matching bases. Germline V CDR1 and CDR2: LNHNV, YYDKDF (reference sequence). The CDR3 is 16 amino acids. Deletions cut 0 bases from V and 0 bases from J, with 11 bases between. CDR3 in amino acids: CATSRDVGGLNTEAFF. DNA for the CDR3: TGTGCCACCAGCAGAGATGTCGGGGGACTGAACACTGAAGCTTTCTTT.

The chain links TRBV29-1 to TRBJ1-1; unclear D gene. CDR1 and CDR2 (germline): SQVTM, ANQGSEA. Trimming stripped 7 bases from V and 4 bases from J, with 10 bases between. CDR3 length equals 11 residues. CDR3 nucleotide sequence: TGCAGCGGGCGGGGTGTCACTGAAGCTTTCTTT. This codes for CSGRGVTEAFF.

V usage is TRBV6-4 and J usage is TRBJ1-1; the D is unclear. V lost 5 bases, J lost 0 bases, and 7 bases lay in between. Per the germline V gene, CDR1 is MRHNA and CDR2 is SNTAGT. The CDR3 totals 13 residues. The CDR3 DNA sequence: TGTGCCAGCAGTAGCCATCTGAACACTGAAGCTTTCTTT. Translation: CASSSHLNTEAFF.

The CDR3 is CASSPHRVQETQYF. The DNA for the CDR3 is TGTGCCAGCTCACCGCACAGGGTGCAAGAGACCCAGTACTTC. This chain uses TRBV18 with TRBJ2-5, with D tentatively TRBD1 (6 bases). The germline V and J ends were trimmed by 3 bases and 2 bases, with 10 bases remaining between them. Germline values: CDR1 KGHSH, CDR2 LQKENI. The CDR3 is 14 residues long.

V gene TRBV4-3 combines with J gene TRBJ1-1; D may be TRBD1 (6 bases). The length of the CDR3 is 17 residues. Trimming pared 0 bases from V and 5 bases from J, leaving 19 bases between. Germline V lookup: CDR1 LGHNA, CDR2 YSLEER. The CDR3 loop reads CASSQDRGLGGGTEAFF. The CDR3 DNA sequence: TGCGCCAGCAGCCAAGATCGGGGGCTCGGGGGAGGGACTGAAGCTTTCTTT.

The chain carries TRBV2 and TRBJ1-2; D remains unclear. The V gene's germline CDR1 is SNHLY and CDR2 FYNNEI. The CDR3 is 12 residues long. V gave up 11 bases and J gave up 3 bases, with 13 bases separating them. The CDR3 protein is CALLNSYYGYTF. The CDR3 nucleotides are TGTGCCCTCTTGAACAGCTACTATGGCTACACCTTC.

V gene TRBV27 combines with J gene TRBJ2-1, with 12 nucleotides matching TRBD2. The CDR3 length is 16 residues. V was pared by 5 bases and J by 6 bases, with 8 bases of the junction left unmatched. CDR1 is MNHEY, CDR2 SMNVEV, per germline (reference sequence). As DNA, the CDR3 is TGTGCCAGCAGTCCACGACTAGCGGGAGAGATCAATGAGCAGTTCTTC. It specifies CASSPRLAGEINEQFF.

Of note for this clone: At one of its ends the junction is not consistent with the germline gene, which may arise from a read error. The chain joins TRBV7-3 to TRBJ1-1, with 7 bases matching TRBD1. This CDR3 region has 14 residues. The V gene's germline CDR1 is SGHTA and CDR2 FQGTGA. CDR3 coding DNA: TGTGCCAGCAGCCTAACAGGGGAATACACTGAAGCTTTCTTT. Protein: CASSLTGEYTEAFF.

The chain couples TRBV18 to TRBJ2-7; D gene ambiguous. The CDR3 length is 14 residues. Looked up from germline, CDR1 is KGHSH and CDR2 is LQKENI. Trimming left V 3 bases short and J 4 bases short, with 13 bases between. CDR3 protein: CASSPPSSGYEQYF. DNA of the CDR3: TGTGCCAGCTCACCCCCGAGTTCTGGTTACGAGCAGTACTTC.

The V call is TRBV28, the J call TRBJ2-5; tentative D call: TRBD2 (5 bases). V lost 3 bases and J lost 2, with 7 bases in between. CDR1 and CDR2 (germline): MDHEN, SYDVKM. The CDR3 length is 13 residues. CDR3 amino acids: CASSLGSQETQYF. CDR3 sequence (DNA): TGTGCCAGCAGTTTGGGGAGTCAAGAGACCCAGTACTTC. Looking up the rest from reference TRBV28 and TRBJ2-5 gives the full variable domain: DVKVTQSSRYLVKRTGEKVFLECVQDMDHENMFWYRQDPGLGLRLIYFSYDVKMKEKGDIPEGYSVSREKKERFSLILESASTNQTSMYLCASSLGSQETQYFGPGTRLLVL.

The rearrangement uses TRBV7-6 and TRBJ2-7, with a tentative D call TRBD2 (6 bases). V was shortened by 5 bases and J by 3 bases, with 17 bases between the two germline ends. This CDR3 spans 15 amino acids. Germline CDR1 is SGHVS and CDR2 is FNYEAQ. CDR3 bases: TGTGCCAGCAGCGCAACTAGCAACCCTTTCTACGAGCAGTACTTC. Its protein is CASSATSNPFYEQYF.

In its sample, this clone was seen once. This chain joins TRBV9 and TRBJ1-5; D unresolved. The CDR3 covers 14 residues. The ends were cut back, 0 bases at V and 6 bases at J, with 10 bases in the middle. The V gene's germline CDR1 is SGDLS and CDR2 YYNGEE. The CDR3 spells CASSVGGGGQPQHF. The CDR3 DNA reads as TGTGCCAGCAGCGTAGGTGGAGGTGGTCAGCCCCAGCATTTT.

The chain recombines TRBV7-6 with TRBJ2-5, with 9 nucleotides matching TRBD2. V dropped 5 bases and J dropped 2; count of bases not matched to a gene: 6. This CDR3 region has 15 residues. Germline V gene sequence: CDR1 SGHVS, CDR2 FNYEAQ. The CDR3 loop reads CASSPRLAAQETQYF. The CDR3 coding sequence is TGTGCCAGCAGCCCAAGACTAGCGGCGCAAGAGACCCAGTACTTC.

The CDR3, as DNA: TGTGCCAGCAGCTGGCGAGCGGATGGGATATTTTTTGAGCAGTTCTTC. This codes for CASSWRADGIFFEQFF. The V and J genes are TRBV7-9 and TRBJ2-1; possibly TRBD2 for D (5 bases). V lost 4 bases and J lost 9, with 22 bases in between. The CDR3 spans 16 residues. Per germline, CDR1 SEHNR and CDR2 FQNEAQ (reference sequence).

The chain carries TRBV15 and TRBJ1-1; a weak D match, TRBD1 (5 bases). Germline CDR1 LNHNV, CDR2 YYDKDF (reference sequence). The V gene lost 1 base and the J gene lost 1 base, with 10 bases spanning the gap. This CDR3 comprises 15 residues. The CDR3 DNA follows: TGTGCCACCAGCAGAGTTACAGGAACGAACACTGAAGCTTTCTTT. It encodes CATSRVTGTNTEAFF.

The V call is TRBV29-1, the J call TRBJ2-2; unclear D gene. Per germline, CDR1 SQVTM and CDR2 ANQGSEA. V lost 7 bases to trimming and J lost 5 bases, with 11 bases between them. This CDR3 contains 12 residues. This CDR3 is CSAFKSTGELFF. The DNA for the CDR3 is TGCAGCGCCTTCAAGAGTACCGGGGAGCTGTTTTTT.

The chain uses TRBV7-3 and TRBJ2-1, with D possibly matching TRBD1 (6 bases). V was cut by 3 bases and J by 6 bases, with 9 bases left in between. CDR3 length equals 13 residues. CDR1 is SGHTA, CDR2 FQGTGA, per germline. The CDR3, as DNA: TGTGCCAGCAGCTTTTTACAGGGCAATGAGCAGTTCTTC. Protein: CASSFLQGNEQFF.

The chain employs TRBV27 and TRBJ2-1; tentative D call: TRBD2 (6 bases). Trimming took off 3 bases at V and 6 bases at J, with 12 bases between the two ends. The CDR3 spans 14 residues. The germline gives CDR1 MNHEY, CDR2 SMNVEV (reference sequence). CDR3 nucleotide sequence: TGTGCCAGCAGTTTCGGTACTAGCCCCAATGAGCAGTTCTTC. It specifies CASSFGTSPNEQFF.

The CDR3 DNA sequence: TGTGCCAGCAGTGTCAAAAACACCGGGGAGCTGTTTTTT. This gives the protein CASSVKNTGELFF. The chain has TRBV6-1 and TRBJ2-2; D gene unclear. The germline V gene encodes CDR1 MNHNS and CDR2 SASEGT. The CDR3 covers 13 residues. Trimming left V 4 bases short and J 2 bases short, with 5 bases between.